These 15 T cell receptor beta chains came from one sample sequenced in a study of cytomegalovirus exposure and HLA in healthy donors. PCR amplification relied on 60 Vbeta primers (plus 13 Jbeta primers). The protocol was immunoSEQ multiplex PCR, while the TCRdb copy is restricted to in-frame clones and leaves out a portion. The sample includes about 120,000 clones, roughly 80% of them seen just once. Sequencing used PBMCs. The source is a man in his thirties or forties in good health and CMV-seronegative.

This sequence joins TRBV5-4 and TRBJ1-1, with D tentatively TRBD1 (5 bases). CDR3 size: 15 residues. V was pared by 4 bases and J by 1 base, with 14 bases between. CDR1 SGHNT and CDR2 YYREEE come from the germline V gene (reference sequence). CDR3 coding DNA: TGTGCCAGCAGCGTGACCTCGGGGGAGAACACTGAAGCTTTCTTT. It yields the protein CASSVTSGENTEAFF.

The genes are TRBV11-3 and TRBJ2-3; maybe TRBD2 (5 bases). This CDR3 spans 14 amino acids. Germline-derived CDR1 and CDR2 are SGHNT and YENEEA. The germline V and J ends were trimmed by 2 bases and 3 bases, with 9 bases remaining between them. The CDR3 reads CASSLMDSTDTQYF. The CDR3 DNA reads TGTGCCAGCAGCTTAATGGACTCTACAGATACGCAGTATTTT. Combining the CDR3 with reference TRBV11-3 and TRBJ2-3 gives the whole variable domain EAGVVQSPRYKIIEKKQPVAFWCNPISGHNTLYWYLQNLGQGPELLIRYENEEAVDDSQLPKDRFSAERLKGVDSTLKIQPAELGDSAVYLCASSLMDSTDTQYFGPGTRLTVL.

V is TRBV4-1 and J is TRBJ1-1; 11 nucleotides align to TRBD1. Germline lookup yields CDR1 MGHRA and CDR2 YSYEKL. The J segment lost 2 bases and the V segment lost 1 base, leaving 15 bases of the junction unmatched. This CDR3 is built from 20 residues. The CDR3 here is CASSQARSGTGGIGNTEAFF. The CDR3 DNA sequence: TGCGCCAGCAGCCAAGCCCGATCCGGGACAGGGGGAATAGGAAACACTGAAGCTTTCTTT.

The chain's CDR3 is CASTRQGLSTDTQYF. CDR3 coding DNA: TGTGCCAGCACCCGACAGGGGTTGAGCACAGATACGCAGTATTTT. This chain connects TRBV7-2 to TRBJ2-3, with 8 positions matching TRBD1. The CDR3 sequence is 15 residues long. Losses at the gene ends were 7 bases for V and 0 bases for J; bases not matched to a gene: 6. Germline V gives CDR1 SGHTA, CDR2 FQGNSA.

This rearrangement joins TRBV6-5 to TRBJ2-1, with TRBD2 matching 13 bases. The CDR3 has 13 amino acids. Trimming removed 6 bases from V and 15 bases from J; junction bases left unmatched: 8. Germline values: CDR1 MNHEY, CDR2 SVGAGI. The CDR3 DNA is TGTGCCAGCAGCCGTGGACTAGCGGGAGCCCGGTTCTTC. It yields the protein CASSRGLAGARFF.

CDR3: CASLRDRGRAYEQYF. CDR3 in DNA: TGTGCCAGCTTAAGAGACAGGGGCCGTGCCTACGAGCAGTACTTC. The chain carries TRBV7-2 and TRBJ2-7, with 8 bases aligning to TRBD1. The CDR3 has 15 amino acids. Germline V lookup: CDR1 SGHTA, CDR2 FQGNSA. J lost 2 bases, V lost 8 bases, and 11 bases had no gene match. Based on the CDR3 plus reference TRBV7-2 and TRBJ2-7, the full variable domain is GAGVSQSPSNKVTEKGKDVELRCDPISGHTALYWYRQSLGQGLEFLIYFQGNSAPDKSGLPSDRFSAERTGGSVSTLTIQRTQQEDSAVYLCASLRDRGRAYEQYFGPGTRLTVT.

The chain joins TRBV27 to TRBJ2-5, with 8 bases lining up with TRBD1. The V gene's germline CDR1 is MNHEY and CDR2 SMNVEV (reference sequence). V shed 3 bases, J shed 6 bases, and the junction held 9 bases outside the gene matches. The CDR3 consists of 15 residues. The CDR3 bases are TGTGCCAGCAGTTTCCAACAGGACAGGGCTCAGACCCAGTACTTC. This sequence encodes CASSFQQDRAQTQYF.

This sequence joins TRBV19 and TRBJ1-2; maybe TRBD1 (6 bases). From germline, CDR1 is LNHDA and CDR2 SQIVND (reference sequence). The CDR3 has 14 residues. The V end was cut by 5 bases, the J end by 4 bases, with 14 bases between. CDR3 coding DNA: TGTGCCAGTAGTCCCAGTGTAGGGGGCTATGGCTACACCTTC. Residues: CASSPSVGGYGYTF.

V and J are TRBV19 and TRBJ1-1, with TRBD1 identical over 8 bases. V lost 8 bases and J lost 0; bases outside the gene matches: 14. The CDR3 sequence is 17 residues long. CDR1 is LNHDA and CDR2 is SQIVND in the germline V gene (reference sequence). CDR3: CASRSYGQGIMNTEAFF. As DNA, the CDR3 is TGTGCCAGTCGATCTTACGGACAGGGAATTATGAACACTGAAGCTTTCTTT. Together with reference TRBV19 and TRBJ1-1, the CDR3 gives the full variable domain: DGGITQSPKYLFRKEGQNVTLSCEQNLNHDAMYWYRQDPGQGLRLIYYSQIVNDFQKGDIAEGYSVSREKKESFPLTVTSAQKNPTAFYLCASRSYGQGIMNTEAFFGQGTRLTVV.

A single count supports this clone. The chain links TRBV7-6 to TRBJ2-3; 9 bases align to TRBD2. Unmatched junction bases numbered 4, after V lost 4 bases and J lost 2 bases. Germline assignment: CDR1 SGHVS and CDR2 FNYEAQ. The CDR3 has 15 residues. The CDR3 protein is CASSSVAGDTDTQYF. The CDR3 DNA sequence: TGTGCCAGCAGCTCAGTAGCGGGGGACACAGATACGCAGTATTTT.

The chain recombines TRBV28 with TRBJ1-1, with 11 bases identical to TRBD1. The CDR3 length is 14 residues. The germline gives CDR1 MDHEN, CDR2 SYDVKM. With V trimmed by 8 bases and J by 6 bases, 8 bases remained unmatched. CDR3 DNA sequence: TGTGCCAGCTGGAGGACAGGGGGCAACTCTGAAGCTTTCTTT. The encoded protein is CASWRTGGNSEAFF. The variable domain in full, completed from reference TRBV28 and TRBJ1-1, reads DVKVTQSSRYLVKRTGEKVFLECVQDMDHENMFWYRQDPGLGLRLIYFSYDVKMKEKGDIPEGYSVSREKKERFSLILESASTNQTSMYLCASWRTGGNSEAFFGQGTRLTVV.

The rearrangement uses TRBV28 and TRBJ1-3, with unresolved D. CDR3 size: 14 residues. Germline V gene lookup returns CDR1 MDHEN and CDR2 SYDVKM. V was cut by 5 bases and J by 4 bases, with 12 bases left in between. The DNA for the CDR3 is TGTGCCAGCAGTCTGAACGAGCCAGGAAACACCATATATTTT. This gives the protein CASSLNEPGNTIYF. The variable domain in full, with the rest retrieved from reference TRBV28 and TRBJ1-3, is DVKVTQSSRYLVKRTGEKVFLECVQDMDHENMFWYRQDPGLGLRLIYFSYDVKMKEKGDIPEGYSVSREKKERFSLILESASTNQTSMYLCASSLNEPGNTIYFGEGSWLTVV.

V is TRBV28 and J is TRBJ1-4; D not certain. This CDR3 has 10 residues. V was pared by 7 bases and J by 12 bases, with 9 bases between. Germline assignment: CDR1 MDHEN and CDR2 SYDVKM. The CDR3, as DNA: TGTGCCAGCACCGGCCGGGAACTGTTTTTT. Its protein is CASTGRELFF.

This chain uses TRBV5-1 with TRBJ2-3, with no clear D. This CDR3 region has 12 residues. Germline V gene lookup returns CDR1 SGHRS and CDR2 YFSETQ. V was trimmed by 1 base and J by 6 bases, leaving 6 bases between them. Written as DNA, the CDR3 is TGCGCCAGCAGCTTGACACCTGATACGCAGTATTTT. Its protein product is CASSLTPDTQYF.

The chain recombines TRBV30 with TRBJ1-1, with 7 bases that match TRBD1. This CDR3 has 13 amino acids. V shed 5 bases, J shed 4 bases, and the junction held 7 bases outside the gene matches. Germline CDR1 GTSNPN, CDR2 SVGIG (reference sequence). The CDR3 DNA reads TGTGCCTGGGGAACAGGGGTGGGCACTGAAGCTTTCTTT. Translating it yields CAWGTGVGTEAFF.